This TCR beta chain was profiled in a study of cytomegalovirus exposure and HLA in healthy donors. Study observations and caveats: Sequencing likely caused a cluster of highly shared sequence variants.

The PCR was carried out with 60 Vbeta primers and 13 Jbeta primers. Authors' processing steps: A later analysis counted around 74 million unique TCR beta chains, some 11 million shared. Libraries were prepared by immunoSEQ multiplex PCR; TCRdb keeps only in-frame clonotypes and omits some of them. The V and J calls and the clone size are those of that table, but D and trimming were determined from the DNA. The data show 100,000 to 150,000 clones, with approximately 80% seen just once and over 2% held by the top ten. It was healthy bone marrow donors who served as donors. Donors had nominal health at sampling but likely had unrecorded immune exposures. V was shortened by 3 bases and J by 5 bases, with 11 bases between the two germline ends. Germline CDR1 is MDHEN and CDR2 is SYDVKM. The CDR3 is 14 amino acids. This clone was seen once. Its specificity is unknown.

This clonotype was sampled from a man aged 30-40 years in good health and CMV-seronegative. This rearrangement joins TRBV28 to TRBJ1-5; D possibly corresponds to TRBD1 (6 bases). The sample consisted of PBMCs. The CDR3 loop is CASSLNRVDQPQHF. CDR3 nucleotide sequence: TGTGCCAGCAGTTTGAACAGGGTCGATCAGCCCCAGCATTTT.